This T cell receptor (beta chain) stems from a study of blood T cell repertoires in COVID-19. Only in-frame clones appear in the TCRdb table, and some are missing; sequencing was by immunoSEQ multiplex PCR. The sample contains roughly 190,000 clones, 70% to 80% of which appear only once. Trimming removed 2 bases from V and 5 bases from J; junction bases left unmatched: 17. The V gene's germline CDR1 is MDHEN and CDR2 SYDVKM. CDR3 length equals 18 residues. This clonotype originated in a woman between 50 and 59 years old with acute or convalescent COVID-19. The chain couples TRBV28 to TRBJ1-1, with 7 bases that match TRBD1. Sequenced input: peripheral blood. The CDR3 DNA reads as TGTGCCAGCAGTTTAAGCAGCATCCCTGAGGGGGCAGATACTGAAGCTTTCTTT. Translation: CASSLSSIPEGADTEAFF.